This T cell receptor (beta chain) was obtained from a study of vaccination effects on CD4 cells after COVID-19. Study summary: Sampling occurred a median 72 days post second dose, range 14 to 241.

The CDR3 contains 14 residues. Trimming pared 4 bases from V and 4 bases from J, leaving 14 bases between. Germline V CDR1 and CDR2: SGHRS, YFSETQ. The study, taken as a whole, reports: Limitations: small convalescent group and missing early post-infection timepoints. Infection- and vaccine-induced clones contracted markedly late after vaccination.

Sequenced by immunoSEQ multiplex PCR; TCRdb stores in-frame clones only, minus some. The table includes some 69,000 clones, 65% to 80% detected once. Worth noting for this clone: What it binds is not known.

Cells that had been cultured for 10 days were the source of isolated CD4+ T cells. Every participant took two doses of the BNT162b2 or mRNA-1273 vaccine. At days 3 and 7, half of the medium was exchanged for IL-2 medium. This material consisted of CD4+ T cells from PBMCs cultured without peptide, taken after COVID-19 vaccination. This chain links TRBV5-1 with TRBJ1-1, with a weak D call TRBD1 (5 bases). This TCR derives from a human donor who received a COVID-19 vaccine. The CDR3 is CASSRAGGSTEAFF. The CDR3 coding sequence is TGCGCCAGCAGCCGGGCGGGGGGGAGCACTGAAGCTTTCTTT. Full variable domain (missing parts from reference TRBV5-1 and TRBJ1-1): KAGVTQTPRYLIKTRGQQVTLSCSPISGHRSVSWYQQTPGQGLQFLFEYFSETQRNKGNFPGRFSGRQFSNSRSEMNVSTLELGDSALYLCASSRAGGSTEAFFGQGTRLTVV.